This T cell receptor (beta chain) was found in a study of regulatory T cells in long-lasting Graves disease. Described time point: persistent/refractory GD, antithyroid drugs over 5 years with positive TRAb. PBMCs provided the RNA from which the TCR library was made. This clonotype was recorded a few times. Its specificity is unknown. Building the TCR beta libraries relied on iRepertoire HTBI primers, and CDR3 regions underwent Arm-PCR. TCRdb redid the calling of the multiplex PCR reads with MiXCR, one entry per CDR3 protein. This sample has 400,000 to 500,000 distinct CDR3 sequences, with approximately 21% found just once. Broader study findings: Relative to newly diagnosed Graves' patients, persistent ones had lower TCR diversity.

Germline CDR1 PRHDT, CDR2 FYEKMQ (reference sequence). Deletions cut 7 bases from V and 4 bases from J, with 20 bases between. The CDR3 runs 16 residues. The sequenced sample was peripheral blood mononuclear cells (PBMCs), obtained when the disease was refractory, from a patient treated with antithyroid drugs. The chain has TRBV13 and TRBJ1-3; a possible D gene is TRBD1 (6 bases). The clonotype comes from a female donor with Graves disease. The DNA of the CDR3 is TGTGCCAGCACTCGGAATCCGGGGGCAGCGGGAAACACCATATATTTT. It encodes CASTRNPGAAGNTIYF.